This T cell receptor beta chain was recorded in a study of T cells in localized non-small cell lung cancer. For this clone: Its antigen is currently unknown.

TCRdb keeps only in-frame clones here, not all; method: immunoSEQ multiplex PCR. The repertoire has some 30,000 clones, 86% of them found once; the top ten carry about 4.2%. This CDR3 is 15 amino acids long. V was clipped by 5 bases and J by 2 bases; unmatched bases: 7. Looked up from germline, CDR1 is MNHEY and CDR2 is SVGAGI. Study observations and caveats: Exceeding tumor, uninvolved adjacent lung had the highest T cell clonality. Paired adjacent lung recovered a median roughly 56 of the top 100 tumor clones.

The starting material was peripheral blood, obtained before any cancer treatment. The clonotype was recovered from a male donor aged 60 or over with stage III lung adenocarcinoma. The chain recombines TRBV6-5 with TRBJ2-3, with 7 bases lining up with TRBD2. The CDR3 spells CASSRLADYTDTQYF. The DNA of the CDR3 is TGTGCCAGCAGTCGTCTAGCGGACTACACAGATACGCAGTATTTT.